The 15 T cell receptor beta chains below were found in one sample sequenced in a study of Graves' ophthalmopathy and Graves' hyperthyroidism. Scientists amplified the TCR beta CDR3 regions from RNA transcripts. The library came from an HTBI-primed first-round RT-PCR and a second-round multiplex PCR. Via MiXCR, TCRdb re-called the multiplex PCR reads, giving one row per CDR3 protein. This sample has some 380,000 distinct CDR3 sequences, with 15% found just once. Sample: peripheral blood. The receptors come from a young woman with stable Graves' hyperthyroidism.

This clonotype was counted at least ten times. The gene calls are TRBV20-1 and TRBJ2-7; tentative D call: TRBD1 (5 bases). Germline V gene sequence: CDR1 DFQATT, CDR2 SNEGSKA (reference sequence). This CDR3 is built from 12 residues. Trimming took off 2 bases at V and 9 bases at J, with 14 bases between the two ends. The chain's CDR3 is CSARLQGIGQYF. The CDR3, as DNA: TGCAGTGCTAGATTGCAGGGTATTGGGCAGTACTTC.

This clonotype was recorded at least ten times. The chain has TRBV5-1 and TRBJ2-5, with TRBD2 identical over 7 bases. Germline V gene sequence: CDR1 SGHRS, CDR2 YFSETQ. The CDR3 is 14 residues long. V dropped 1 base and J dropped 3; count of bases not matched to a gene: 3. The CDR3 loop reads CASSLRDYKETQYF. The CDR3 DNA sequence: TGCGCCAGCAGCTTGCGGGACTATAAAGAGACCCAGTACTTC.

This clonotype was seen many times. A junction boundary mismatches the germline segment, possibly from a read error. The rearrangement links TRBV5-1 to TRBJ1-1; D gene uncertain. The CDR3 loop spans 13 amino acids. The V gene's germline CDR1 is SGHRS and CDR2 YFSETQ. The CDR3 region is CASGLIVDTEAFF. CDR3 sequence (DNA): TGCGCCAGCGGCTTGATAGTGGACACTGAAGCTTTCTTT.

The sample holds many counts of this clonotype. The chain employs TRBV2 and TRBJ1-5; possibly TRBD1 for D (5 bases). This CDR3 region has 13 residues. V was cut by 7 bases and J by 6 bases, with 13 bases left in between. Per the germline V gene, CDR1 is SNHLY and CDR2 is FYNNEI. Written as DNA, the CDR3 is TGTGCCAGCACCCTAGGGGTGGGTCAGCCCCAGCATTTT. Its protein is CASTLGVGQPQHF.

This clonotype was recorded at least ten times. This rearrangement joins TRBV12-3 or TRBV12-4 to TRBJ1-1, with D uncertain. V was pared by 3 bases and J by 5 bases, with 16 bases between. This CDR3 comprises 15 residues. The CDR3 DNA is TGTGCCAGCAGTTTCCAGGCAGAACGGGGAACTGAAGCTTTCTTT. Protein: CASSFQAERGTEAFF.

CDR3 amino acids: CASSGTRRGGETQYF. CDR3 DNA sequence: TGTGCCAGCAGCGGGACTAGGAGGGGTGGGGAGACCCAGTACTTC. This chain links TRBV7-8 with TRBJ2-5; TRBD2 agrees at 8 bases. Germline V lookup: CDR1 SGHVS, CDR2 FQNEAQ. V gave up 5 bases and J gave up 5 bases; unmatched junction bases: 10. CDR3 length equals 15 residues. Looking up the rest from reference TRBV7-8 and TRBJ2-5 gives the full variable domain: GAGVSQSPRYKVAKRGQDVALRCDPISGHVSLFWYQQALGQGPEFLTYFQNEAQLDKSGLPSDRFFAERPEGSVSTLKIQRTQQEDSAVYLCASSGTRRGGETQYFGPGTRLLVL.

This clonotype was counted at least ten times. The chain combines TRBV6-7 with TRBJ1-1; 8 bases line up with TRBD1. TRBV6-7 is an ORF for which the function is uncertain. The CDR3 covers 15 residues. V gave up 2 bases and J gave up 1 base; unmatched junction bases: 3. The CDR3 loop reads CASSYRTGTNTEAFF. CDR3 sequence (DNA): TGTGCCAGCAGTTACCGGACAGGGACGAACACTGAAGCTTTCTTT.

This clonotype was seen many times. V is TRBV7-8 and J is TRBJ1-2; a possible D gene is TRBD1 (6 bases). Trimming stripped 0 bases from V and 1 base from J, with 15 bases between. Germline V lookup: CDR1 SGHVS, CDR2 FQNEAQ. The CDR3 loop spans 17 amino acids. This chain's CDR3 is CASSLAGGTTFNYGYTF. The CDR3 DNA follows: TGTGCCAGCAGCTTAGCGGGGGGGACAACCTTTAACTATGGCTACACCTTC.

This clonotype was observed at least ten times. The chain's CDR3 is CASIAAMNTEAFF. CDR3 nucleotides: TGTGCCAGCATCGCAGCCATGAACACTGAAGCTTTCTTT. The chain joins TRBV2 to TRBJ1-1; D remains ambiguous. Germline lookup yields CDR1 SNHLY and CDR2 FYNNEI. The CDR3 sequence is 13 residues long. Trimming stripped 7 bases from V and 0 bases from J, with 9 bases between. Complete variable domain (other parts from reference TRBV2 and TRBJ1-1): EPEVTQTPSHQVTQMGQEVILRCVPISNHLYFYWYRQILGQKVEFLVSFYNNEISEKSEIFDDQFSVERPDGSNFTLKIRSTKLEDSAMYFCASIAAMNTEAFFGQGTRLTVV.

This clonotype occurred many times. The V and J genes are TRBV5-1 and TRBJ2-5; 7 bases are a match to TRBD1. With V trimmed by 6 bases and J by 7 bases, 12 bases remained unmatched. Germline loops: CDR1 SGHRS, CDR2 YFSETQ. CDR3 length equals 14 residues. CDR3 region: CASTTIGGEATQYF. The CDR3, as DNA: TGCGCCAGCACCACCATAGGGGGCGAGGCGACCCAGTACTTC. The whole variable domain, filled in from reference TRBV5-1 and TRBJ2-5, reads KAGVTQTPRYLIKTRGQQVTLSCSPISGHRSVSWYQQTPGQGLQFLFEYFSETQRNKGNFPGRFSGRQFSNSRSEMNVSTLELGDSALYLCASTTIGGEATQYFGPGTRLLVL.

This clonotype was found many times. Possible read error: a much larger clone is one base away. This chain connects TRBV20-1 to TRBJ1-1; perhaps TRBD1 as D (5 bases). Germline V gives CDR1 DFQATT, CDR2 SNEGSKA (reference sequence). This CDR3 comprises 12 residues. V lost 6 bases and J lost 7, with 15 bases in between. CDR3 in amino acids: CSATRDGREAFF. Here the CDR3 DNA reads TGCAGTGCAACAAGGGACGGCCGTGAAGCTTTCTTT.

This clonotype was counted at least ten times. The CDR3 is CASSLLRTSIDEQYF. Written as DNA, the CDR3 is TGTGCCAGCAGTTTGCTTCGAACTAGCATCGACGAGCAGTACTTC. The J gene is TRBJ2-7, the V gene TRBV12-3 or TRBV12-4; tentatively, D is TRBD2 (6 bases). This CDR3 has 15 residues. V was shortened by 3 bases and J by 5 bases, with 17 bases between the two germline ends.

The V gene is TRBV6-2 or TRBV6-3, the J gene TRBJ1-1, with D uncertain. V was trimmed by 7 bases and J by 5 bases, leaving 14 bases between them. Germline CDR1 is MNHEY and CDR2 is SVGEGT. The length of the CDR3 is 13 residues. CDR3 in amino acids: CASNTGVATEAFF. Written as DNA, the CDR3 is TGTGCCAGCAACACCGGGGTGGCAACTGAAGCTTTCTTT.

The V gene is TRBV11-3, the J gene TRBJ1-1; D gene uncertain. CDR3 length equals 13 residues. Germline values: CDR1 SGHNT, CDR2 YENEEA. V lost 8 bases to trimming and J lost 1 base, with 11 bases between them. The CDR3 DNA is TGTGCCAGCGGCCGAGAGGAGAACACTGAAGCTTTCTTT. Translating it yields CASGREENTEAFF.

The table lists this clonotype with a count of one. The chain links TRBV2 to TRBJ1-5; D might be TRBD1 (6 bases). The germline V and J ends were trimmed by 6 bases and 4 bases, with 16 bases remaining between them. Germline V lookup: CDR1 SNHLY, CDR2 FYNNEI. The CDR3 is 15 residues long. The CDR3 DNA follows: TGTGCCAGCAGCGGACGTCAGGGGACTAATCAGCCCCAGCATTTT. It translates to CASSGRQGTNQPQHF.